This TCR beta chain was profiled in a study of cytomegalovirus exposure and HLA in healthy donors. Overall study findings and caveats: High sensitivity and specificity were reportedly achieved when the classifier diagnosed cytomegalovirus status.

The CDR3 loop spans 12 amino acids. Germline CDR1 is MNHNY and CDR2 is SVGAGI (reference sequence). V was pared by 5 bases and J by 13 bases, with 17 bases between. The PCR made use of 60 Vbeta and 13 Jbeta primers. TCRdb's copy holds only in-frame clones and misses some; the assay was immunoSEQ multiplex PCR. The sample has roughly 120,000 clones, 79% seen once; the top ten hold around 4.3%. This clone was seen once. The antigen is undetermined. Specimen: PBMCs. The clonotype originates from a man between 25 and 39 years old in good health and CMV-seropositive. The chain couples TRBV6-6 to TRBJ1-2; D unresolved. CDR3 nucleotide sequence: TGTGCCAGCAGTGATCTGACGGGGATGGTCACCTTC. Translated, it gives CASSDLTGMVTF.